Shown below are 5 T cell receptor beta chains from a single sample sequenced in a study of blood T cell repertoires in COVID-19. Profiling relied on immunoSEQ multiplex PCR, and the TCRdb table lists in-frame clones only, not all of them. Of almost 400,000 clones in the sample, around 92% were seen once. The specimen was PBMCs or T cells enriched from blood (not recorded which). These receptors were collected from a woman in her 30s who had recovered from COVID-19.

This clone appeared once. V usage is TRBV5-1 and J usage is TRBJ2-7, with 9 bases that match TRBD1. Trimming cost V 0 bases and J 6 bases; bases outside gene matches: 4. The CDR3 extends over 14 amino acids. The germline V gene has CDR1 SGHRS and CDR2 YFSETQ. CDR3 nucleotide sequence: TGCGCCAGCAGCTTGGGACAGGGGGTGGGCGAGCAGTACTTC. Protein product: CASSLGQGVGEQYF.

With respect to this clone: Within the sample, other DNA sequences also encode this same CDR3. CDR3 in DNA: TGTGCCAGCAGTTTTGGGACAGGGGGGACTGAAGCTTTCTTT. Translated: CASSFGTGGTEAFF. V is TRBV27 and J is TRBJ1-1; 11 bases are a match to TRBD1. V lost 3 bases, J lost 5 bases, and 2 bases stayed unmatched. Germline CDR1 MNHEY, CDR2 SMNVEV (reference sequence). The CDR3 runs to 14 residues.

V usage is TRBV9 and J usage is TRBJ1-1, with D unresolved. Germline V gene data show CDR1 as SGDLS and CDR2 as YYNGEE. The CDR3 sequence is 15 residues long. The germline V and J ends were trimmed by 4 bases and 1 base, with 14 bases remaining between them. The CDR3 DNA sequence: TGTGCCAGCAGCCCACGAGTATCGGGGAACACTGAAGCTTTCTTT. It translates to CASSPRVSGNTEAFF.

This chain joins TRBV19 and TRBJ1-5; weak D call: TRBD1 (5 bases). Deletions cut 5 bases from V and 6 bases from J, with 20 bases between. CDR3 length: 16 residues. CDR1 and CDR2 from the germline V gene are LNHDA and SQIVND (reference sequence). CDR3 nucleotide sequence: TGTGCCAGTAGTCCCCGGCGGCAGGGTGGCCGTCAGCCCCAGCATTTT. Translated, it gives CASSPRRQGGRQPQHF.

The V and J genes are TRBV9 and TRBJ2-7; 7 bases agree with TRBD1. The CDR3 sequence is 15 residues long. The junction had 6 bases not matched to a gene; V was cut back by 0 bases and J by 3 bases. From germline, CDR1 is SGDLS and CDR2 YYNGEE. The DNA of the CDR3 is TGTGCCAGCAGCGTAGGCAGTGGACAGGTCTACGAGCAGTACTTC. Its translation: CASSVGSGQVYEQYF. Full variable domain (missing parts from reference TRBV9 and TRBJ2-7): DSGVTQTPKHLITATGQRVTLRCSPRSGDLSVYWYQQSLDQGLQFLIQYYNGEERAKGNILERFSAQQFPDLHSELNLSSLELGDSALYFCASSVGSGQVYEQYFGPGTRLTVT.